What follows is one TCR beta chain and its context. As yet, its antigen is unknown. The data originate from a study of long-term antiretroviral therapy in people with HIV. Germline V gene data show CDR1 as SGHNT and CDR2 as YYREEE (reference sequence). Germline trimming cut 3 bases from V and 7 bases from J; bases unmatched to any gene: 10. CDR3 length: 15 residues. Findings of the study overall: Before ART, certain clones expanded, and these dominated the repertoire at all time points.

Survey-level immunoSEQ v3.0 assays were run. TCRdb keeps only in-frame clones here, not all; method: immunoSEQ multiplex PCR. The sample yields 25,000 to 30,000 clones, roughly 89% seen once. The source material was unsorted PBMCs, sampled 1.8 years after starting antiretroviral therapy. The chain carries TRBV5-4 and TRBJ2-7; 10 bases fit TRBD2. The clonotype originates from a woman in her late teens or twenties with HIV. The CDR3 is CASSSPGGLAEEQYF. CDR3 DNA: TGTGCCAGCAGCTCTCCCGGTGGACTAGCGGAGGAGCAGTACTTC. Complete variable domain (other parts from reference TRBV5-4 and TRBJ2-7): ETGVTQSPTHLIKTRGQQVTLRCSSQSGHNTVSWYQQALGQGPQFIFQYYREEENGRGNFPPRFSGLQFPNYSSELNVNALELDDSALYLCASSSPGGLAEEQYFGPGTRLTVT.